This entry lists 23 T cell receptor beta chains sequenced from one sample in a study of blood T cell repertoires in COVID-19. Only in-frame clones appear in the TCRdb table, and some are missing; sequencing was by immunoSEQ multiplex PCR. The repertoire holds fewer than 500,000 clones, with about 90% as singletons. Sequenced material: PBMCs or T cells enriched from blood (not recorded which). These receptors all come from a man under 40 who had recovered from COVID-19.

The V call is TRBV11-2, the J call TRBJ1-2; weak D call: TRBD1 (5 bases). The V and J ends lost 1 base and 0 bases respectively, with 12 bases between them. The CDR3 has 16 amino acids. The germline CDR1 and CDR2 sequences are SGHAT and FQNNGV. Written as DNA, the CDR3 is TGTGCCAGCAGCTTAGCTGTCGCAGGGTCTAACTATGGCTACACCTTC. Amino acids: CASSLAVAGSNYGYTF.

This clone was seen only a few times. V and J are TRBV6-2 or TRBV6-3 and TRBJ2-7; 7 bases align to TRBD1. The V and J ends lost 4 bases and 5 bases, in that order; junction bases with no gene match: 5. CDR1 and CDR2 from the germline V gene are MNHEY and SVGEGT. This CDR3 region has 13 residues. The CDR3 nucleotides read TGTGCCAGCAGTTCGGGACAGCTCCACGAGCAGTACTTC. Protein: CASSSGQLHEQYF.

V usage is TRBV6-1 and J usage is TRBJ2-5; 7 nucleotides align to TRBD2. Germline V CDR1 and CDR2: MNHNS, SASEGT. This CDR3 has 14 amino acids. V trimming: 2 bases; J trimming: 5 bases; junction bases outside the gene matches: 5. The CDR3 DNA is TGTGCCAGCAGTGAAAGCGGGATCCGGGAGACCCAGTACTTC. This translates into CASSESGIRETQYF.

This clone was recorded only once. J is TRBJ1-2 and V is TRBV29-1; 11 bases align to TRBD1. CDR3 length equals 13 residues. Germline values: CDR1 SQVTM, CDR2 ANQGSEA. Trimming removed 2 bases from V and 10 bases from J; junction bases left unmatched: 6. The chain's CDR3 is CSVEPWDRGDYTF. CDR3 nucleotide sequence: TGCAGCGTTGAACCCTGGGACAGGGGGGACTACACCTTC.

The chain has TRBV2 and TRBJ1-1; 9 bases line up with TRBD1. The CDR3 covers 17 residues. CDR1 and CDR2 (germline): SNHLY, FYNNEI. V dropped 6 bases and J dropped 1; count of bases not matched to a gene: 12. CDR3 sequence reads: CASRYLPGQGPNTEAFF. The CDR3 DNA reads TGTGCCAGCAGGTACCTACCGGGACAGGGCCCGAACACTGAAGCTTTCTTT.

This sequence joins TRBV3-1 (or the pseudogene TRBV3-2) and TRBJ2-1, with D unresolved. Germline V gene data show CDR1 as LGHDT and CDR2 as YNNKEL (reference sequence). The CDR3 extends over 11 amino acids. V lost 6 bases, J lost 6 bases, and 6 bases lay in between. CDR3 sequence (DNA): TGTGCCAGCAGTGTTCTCAATGAGCAGTTCTTC. Its translation is CASSVLNEQFF.

The chain carries TRBV5-1 and TRBJ2-5; 8 nucleotides agree with TRBD2. The CDR3 has 15 residues. The V gene's germline CDR1 is SGHRS and CDR2 YFSETQ. Trimming removed 0 bases from V and 4 bases from J; junction bases left unmatched: 5. CDR3 protein: CASSLVGLDAETQYF. The CDR3 nucleotides read TGCGCCAGCAGCTTGGTGGGACTAGACGCAGAGACCCAGTACTTC.

The chain joins TRBV4-2 to TRBJ1-2, with D uncertain. The V gene lost 1 base and the J gene lost 4 bases, with 7 bases spanning the gap. CDR3 length: 13 amino acids. From germline, CDR1 is LGHNA and CDR2 YNFKEQ. This CDR3 is CASSQAGFYGYTF. The CDR3 DNA sequence: TGTGCCAGCAGCCAAGCGGGGTTCTATGGCTACACCTTC.

CDR3 protein: CASSSRTGYNEKLFF. DNA for the CDR3: TGCGCCAGCAGCTCTCGGACAGGTTATAATGAAAAACTGTTTTTT. This chain joins TRBV4-1 and TRBJ1-4; TRBD1 matches at 7 bases. CDR3 length: 15 residues. Trimming cost V 5 bases and J 4 bases; bases outside gene matches: 7. Germline assignment: CDR1 MGHRA and CDR2 YSYEKL.

The chain carries TRBV11-2 and TRBJ1-1, with D uncertain. The CDR3 totals 14 residues. Deletions cut 0 bases from V and 4 bases from J, with 9 bases between. Germline CDR1 SGHAT, CDR2 FQNNGV. Here the CDR3 reads CASSLELRSTEAFF. The CDR3 DNA sequence: TGTGCCAGCAGCTTAGAGTTGAGGAGCACTGAAGCTTTCTTT.

This clone was seen a single time. The rearrangement links TRBV10-2 to TRBJ1-5, with 7 bases lining up with TRBD1. J was trimmed by 5 bases and V by 9 bases; bases with no gene match: 10. Looked up from germline, CDR1 is WSHSY and CDR2 is SAAADI. The CDR3 consists of 14 residues. The CDR3 nucleotides read TGCGCCAGTACGAGACAGGGTTGGGATCAGCCCCAGCATTTT. Residues: CASTRQGWDQPQHF.

The chain uses TRBV6-1 and TRBJ1-4; 7 nucleotides agree with TRBD1. V trimming: 0 bases; J trimming: 0 bases; junction bases outside the gene matches: 4. Looked up from germline, CDR1 is MNHNS and CDR2 is SASEGT. The CDR3 contains 17 residues. Here the CDR3 DNA reads TGTGCCAGCAGTGAAGCAAGGCAGGGGGCAACTAATGAAAAACTGTTTTTT. Translating gives CASSEARQGATNEKLFF.

This chain uses TRBV5-1 with TRBJ1-6; a possible D gene is TRBD1 (6 bases). Germline values: CDR1 SGHRS, CDR2 YFSETQ. Trimming took off 9 bases at V and 7 bases at J, with 17 bases between the two ends. The CDR3 loop spans 14 amino acids. For the CDR3, the DNA is TGCGCCACCTCAACGGGGGGCTCCAATTCACCCCTCCACTTT. Protein sequence: CATSTGGSNSPLHF.

The chain combines TRBV7-2 with TRBJ1-6, with D tentatively TRBD1 (6 bases). V was pared by 1 base and J by 8 bases, with 18 bases between. Germline V gives CDR1 SGHTA, CDR2 FQGNSA. The CDR3 extends over 17 amino acids. The chain's CDR3 is CASSLGPYNREHSPLHF. CDR3 coding DNA: TGTGCCAGCAGCTTAGGGCCCTATAACAGGGAACATTCACCCCTCCACTTT.

CDR3: CASSLADRGLRETQYF. CDR3 nucleotides: TGTGCCAGCAGCTTAGCTGACAGGGGGCTGCGAGAGACCCAGTACTTC. This chain uses TRBV7-9 with TRBJ2-5; 10 bases match TRBD1. This CDR3 comprises 16 residues. CDR1 SEHNR and CDR2 FQNEAQ come from the germline V gene (reference sequence). J gave up 4 bases and V 0 bases, and 5 bases lay outside the gene matches.

Note on this clone: Different DNA sequences within this sample yield the same CDR3. This rearrangement joins TRBV5-4 to TRBJ2-2; 9 bases line up with TRBD2. Trimming cost V 10 bases and J 5 bases; bases outside gene matches: 15. The CDR3 totals 16 residues. CDR1 is SGHNT, CDR2 YYREEE, per germline (reference sequence). CDR3 nucleotide sequence: TGTGCCCGCCGCCGGCGGGGGGGCGCGGGGACCGGGGAGCTGTTTTTT. Residues: CARRRRGGAGTGELFF.

The chain has TRBV4-1 and TRBJ2-7; the match to TRBD1 covers 7 bases. Trimming removed 4 bases from V and 2 bases from J; junction bases left unmatched: 2. This CDR3 region has 13 residues. Looked up from germline, CDR1 is MGHRA and CDR2 is YSYEKL. This CDR3 is CASSRDRAYEQYF. DNA of the CDR3: TGCGCCAGCAGCCGTGACAGGGCCTACGAGCAGTACTTC.

The chain links TRBV5-1 to TRBJ1-1; D is uncertain. Trimming removed 0 bases from V and 0 bases from J, with 18 bases in between. This CDR3 is 18 amino acids long. Germline CDR1 reads SGHRS; CDR2 reads YFSETQ. The CDR3 loop reads CASSLGMDSAPMNTEAFF. The CDR3, as DNA: TGCGCCAGCAGCTTGGGGATGGACTCAGCTCCCATGAACACTGAAGCTTTCTTT.

In its sample, this clone was seen once. The chain has TRBV4-1 and TRBJ2-2; 9 bases are a match to TRBD1. CDR1 and CDR2 from the germline V gene are MGHRA and YSYEKL. CDR3 length equals 17 residues. V shed 3 bases and J 9 bases; nucleotides not matched to a gene: 14. CDR3 sequence reads: CASSHLPGQGLLRELFF. The CDR3 region has the DNA TGCGCCAGCAGCCACTTACCGGGACAGGGACTATTAAGGGAGCTGTTTTTT.

This rearrangement joins TRBV5-1 to TRBJ2-3; 11 bases align to TRBD2. This CDR3 is built from 17 residues. Germline V CDR1 and CDR2: SGHRS, YFSETQ. J was trimmed by 5 bases and V by 2 bases; bases with no gene match: 10. CDR3 coding DNA: TGCGCCAGCAGCTTTAGTCTAGCGGGGGGACCGGAAGATACGCAGTATTTT. Protein: CASSFSLAGGPEDTQYF.

The V and J genes are TRBV7-2 and TRBJ1-2; weak D call: TRBD1 (5 bases). The germline gives CDR1 SGHTA, CDR2 FQGNSA. V shed 5 bases and J shed 1 base, with 11 bases lying between them. This CDR3 is built from 14 residues. The CDR3 nucleotides read TGTGCCAGCAGCCTGATGACAGTTAACTATGGCTACACCTTC. Its translation: CASSLMTVNYGYTF.

The V and J genes are TRBV5-1 and TRBJ1-4; TRBD1 matches 9 bases. Looked up from germline, CDR1 is SGHRS and CDR2 is YFSETQ. The V segment lost 4 bases and the J segment 1 base; nucleotides outside the gene matches: 2. The length of the CDR3 is 15 residues. CDR3 in DNA: TGCGCCAGCAGCCCGGGACAGGGAACTAATGAAAAACTGTTTTTT. Its translation: CASSPGQGTNEKLFF.

The genes are TRBV6-5 and TRBJ2-7; the D is unclear. Per germline, CDR1 MNHEY and CDR2 SVGAGI. The CDR3 sequence is 15 residues long. Trimming stripped 4 bases from V and 4 bases from J, with 17 bases between. The CDR3 region is CASSLAPAAGYEQYF. The DNA of the CDR3 is TGTGCCAGCAGTTTGGCTCCTGCCGCTGGTTACGAGCAGTACTTC.